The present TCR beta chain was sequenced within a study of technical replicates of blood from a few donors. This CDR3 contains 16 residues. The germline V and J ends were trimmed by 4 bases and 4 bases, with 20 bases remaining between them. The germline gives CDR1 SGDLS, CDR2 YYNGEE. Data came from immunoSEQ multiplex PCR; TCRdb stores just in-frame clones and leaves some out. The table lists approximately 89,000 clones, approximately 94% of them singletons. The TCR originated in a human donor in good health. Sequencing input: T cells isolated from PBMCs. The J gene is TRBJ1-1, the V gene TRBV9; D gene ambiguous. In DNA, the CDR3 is TGTGCCAGCAGCCCGAATATCAACCCGGGAGGCACTGAAGCTTTCTTT. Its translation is CASSPNINPGGTEAFF.